This T cell receptor (beta chain) is from a study of blood T cell repertoires in COVID-19. Repertoires were generated with immunoSEQ multiplex PCR, while TCRdb's copy carries only in-frame clones and drops some. The table has 450,000 to 500,000 clones, approximately 85% seen once. This CDR3 contains 15 residues. CDR1 and CDR2 from the germline V gene are MRHNA and SNTAGT. Germline trimming cut 4 bases from V and 3 bases from J; bases unmatched to any gene: 3. This clone has just one count. Sequenced: peripheral blood. The rearrangement links TRBV6-4 to TRBJ2-2; 9 bases match TRBD1. This TCR was recovered from a human donor in a cohort sampled during active COVID-19. CDR3 protein: CASSGTGVDTGELFF. In nucleotides, the CDR3 is TGTGCCAGCAGTGGGACAGGGGTGGACACCGGGGAGCTGTTTTTT.